A single sample gave rise to the 17 T cell receptor beta chains below, sequenced in a study of identical twins listed by TCRdb under 2016. Libraries were prepared through 5' RACE. The data were produced on an Illumina HiSeq 2000. Using fastp trimming at Q25 and MiXCR clonotype assembly, TCRdb reanalyzed the public sequencing data and kept in-frame beta chains. Every entry covers one CDR3 protein and lists the most common genes and DNA from its rows. The sample records some 760,000 distinct CDR3 sequences, 15% to 20% of which are singletons. Around 13% of the sample is held by the ten biggest clonotypes. The sample also formed part of further work on T cells expressing NK-cell markers.

Sequencing was carried out using PBMCs. These receptors were obtained from a young woman in good health.

This clonotype has only a few counts. V gene TRBV18 combines with J gene TRBJ1-2, with D uncertain. Deletions cut 2 bases from V and 5 bases from J, with 9 bases between. From germline, CDR1 is KGHSH and CDR2 LQKENI. CDR3 length: 13 residues. In DNA, the CDR3 is TGTGCCAGCTCACCATCGACGGAGTATGGCTACACCTTC. Protein: CASSPSTEYGYTF.

This chain connects TRBV20-1 to TRBJ2-2, with 7 bases that match TRBD1. The CDR3 sequence is 16 residues long. V gave up 1 base and J gave up 0 bases; unmatched junction bases: 5. Germline assignment: CDR1 DFQATT and CDR2 SNEGSKA (reference sequence). The CDR3 nucleotides read TGCAGTGCTAGAGCCGCAGACAGGGCGAACACCGGGGAGCTGTTTTTT. Translation gives CSARAADRANTGELFF.

This chain links TRBV10-3 with TRBJ2-1; D perhaps matches TRBD2 (5 bases). Germline CDR1 ENHRY, CDR2 SYGVKD. The V and J ends lost 5 bases and 6 bases respectively, with 8 bases between them. This CDR3 comprises 12 residues. DNA for the CDR3: TGTGCCATCAGTAGGACTTCCAATGAGCAGTTCTTC. Protein sequence: CAISRTSNEQFF.

This rearrangement joins TRBV20-1 to TRBJ2-2; D uncertain. The V gene's germline CDR1 is DFQATT and CDR2 SNEGSKA (reference sequence). The germline V and J ends were trimmed by 6 bases and 1 base, with 18 bases remaining between them. This CDR3 is built from 16 residues. The CDR3 spells CSAQTRHAVNTGELFF. Here the CDR3 DNA reads TGCAGTGCGCAGACCAGGCACGCTGTGAACACCGGGGAGCTGTTTTTT.

This clonotype occurred a few times. The chain joins TRBV20-1 to TRBJ1-1; 8 positions agree with TRBD1. J lost 6 bases, V lost 6 bases, and 9 bases had no gene match. The CDR3 has 13 amino acids. The germline gives CDR1 DFQATT, CDR2 SNEGSKA (reference sequence). The CDR3 bases are TGCAGTGCACCTAGACAGGGGTTGGCTGAAGCTTTCTTT. Amino acids: CSAPRQGLAEAFF.

This clonotype has only a few counts. The rearrangement uses TRBV6-5 and TRBJ2-7; TRBD1 matches 7 bases. Unmatched junction bases numbered 4, after V lost 7 bases and J lost 4 bases. This CDR3 contains 12 residues. Germline loops: CDR1 MNHEY, CDR2 SVGAGI. This CDR3 reads CASMGQLYEQYF. CDR3 DNA: TGTGCCAGCATGGGACAGCTATACGAGCAGTACTTC.

This clonotype was observed a handful of times. The chain employs TRBV19 and TRBJ2-5, with 12 bases matching TRBD2. The length of the CDR3 is 16 residues. Germline V gives CDR1 LNHDA, CDR2 SQIVND (reference sequence). V trimming: 2 bases; J trimming: 4 bases; junction bases outside the gene matches: 5. CDR3: CASSISGLAGTETQYF. In DNA form, the CDR3 reads TGTGCCAGTAGTATATCCGGACTAGCGGGGACAGAGACCCAGTACTTC.

This clonotype came up a few times. J is TRBJ2-7 and V is TRBV6-6, with D uncertain. The germline CDR1 and CDR2 sequences are MNHNY and SVGAGI (reference sequence). The CDR3 sequence is 12 residues long. V lost 4 bases, J lost 7 bases, and 11 bases lay in between. The chain's CDR3 is CASSSPQVEQYF. CDR3 coding DNA: TGTGCCAGCAGTTCCCCCCAGGTAGAGCAGTACTTC.

The chain carries TRBV3-1 and TRBJ2-1; 9 bases are a match to TRBD2. Losses at the gene ends were 1 base for V and 4 bases for J; bases not matched to a gene: 8. There are 17 residues in the CDR3. Germline CDR1 LGHDT, CDR2 YNNKEL (reference sequence). The CDR3 coding sequence is TGTGCCAGCAGCCAAGCATTTGCGGCGGGAGGGTACAATGAGCAGTTCTTC. Encoded protein: CASSQAFAAGGYNEQFF.

The rearrangement links TRBV18 to TRBJ2-7; possible D gene TRBD1, 6 bases. Trimming removed 6 bases at V and 0 bases at J, with 18 bases between. The CDR3 is made up of 16 amino acids. The germline V gene encodes CDR1 KGHSH and CDR2 LQKENI. The CDR3 region is CASSPTGTRASYEQYF. DNA of the CDR3: TGTGCCAGCTCCCCTACCGGGACACGAGCCTCCTACGAGCAGTACTTC.

The J gene is TRBJ2-5, the V gene TRBV20-1, with 12 bases aligning to TRBD2. The CDR3 spans 17 residues. The V segment lost 1 base and the J segment 5 bases; nucleotides outside the gene matches: 11. Per the germline V gene, CDR1 is DFQATT and CDR2 is SNEGSKA (reference sequence). The CDR3 DNA sequence: TGCAGTGCTAGAGTACTAGCGGGAGGCCAATCCGTTGAGACCCAGTACTTC. Its translation: CSARVLAGGQSVETQYF.

The rearrangement joins TRBV24-1 to TRBJ2-2; D not resolved. CDR1 KGHDR and CDR2 SFDVKD come from the germline V gene. Trimming shortened V by 2 bases and J by 4 bases, and 10 bases separated the two germline ends. This CDR3 has 15 amino acids. This CDR3 is CATSDSRPPTGELFF. In DNA form, the CDR3 reads TGTGCCACCAGTGATTCTCGGCCACCCACCGGGGAGCTGTTTTTT.

The rearrangement uses TRBV6-2 or TRBV6-3 and TRBJ2-7; TRBD2 is a possible D gene (7 bases). Germline V lookup: CDR1 MNHEY, CDR2 SVGEGT. This CDR3 is 17 amino acids long. V lost 5 bases and J 3 bases, leaving 23 bases between the germline ends. The CDR3 bases are TGTGCCAGCAGTAGCCCCCGGGGGGCGGGAGCCTTCTACGAGCAGTACTTC. It yields the protein CASSSPRGAGAFYEQYF.

This clonotype was picked up a small number of times. V and J are TRBV5-1 and TRBJ2-1; D call uncertain. Trimming took 5 bases from V and 10 from J, leaving 16 bases between them. The CDR3 loop spans 13 amino acids. Germline V lookup: CDR1 SGHRS, CDR2 YFSETQ. The CDR3 sequence: CASRGSKHQEQFF. CDR3 nucleotides: TGCGCCAGCAGAGGTTCAAAACATCAAGAGCAGTTCTTC.

The rearrangement links TRBV12-3 or TRBV12-4 to TRBJ1-4; 12 nucleotides line up with TRBD1. V trimming: 11 bases; J trimming: 4 bases; junction bases outside the gene matches: 17. The CDR3 loop spans 18 amino acids. DNA of the CDR3: TGTGCCTTCTGTTTACTGGGACAGGGGGCTCGAATTAATGAAAAACTGTTTTTT. Encoded protein: CAFCLLGQGARINEKLFF.

This clonotype was found a few times. The chain recombines TRBV7-2 with TRBJ2-5; D gene unclear. Between the trimmed V and J ends, which lost 2 bases and 4 bases, there was a span of 14 bases. Germline V lookup: CDR1 SGHTA, CDR2 FQGNSA. CDR3 length equals 15 residues. Here the CDR3 reads CASSLTPTSPETQYF. CDR3 nucleotide sequence: TGTGCCAGCAGCTTAACCCCTACTTCCCCAGAGACCCAGTACTTC.

This clonotype has just a few counts. The V gene is TRBV12-3 or TRBV12-4, the J gene TRBJ1-4; TRBD1 aligns across 7 bases. Germline trimming cut 5 bases from V and 6 bases from J; bases unmatched to any gene: 6. This CDR3 comprises 14 residues. The CDR3 region is CASSRQGLDEKLFF. The CDR3 bases are TGTGCCAGCAGTCGACAGGGATTAGATGAAAAACTGTTTTTT.